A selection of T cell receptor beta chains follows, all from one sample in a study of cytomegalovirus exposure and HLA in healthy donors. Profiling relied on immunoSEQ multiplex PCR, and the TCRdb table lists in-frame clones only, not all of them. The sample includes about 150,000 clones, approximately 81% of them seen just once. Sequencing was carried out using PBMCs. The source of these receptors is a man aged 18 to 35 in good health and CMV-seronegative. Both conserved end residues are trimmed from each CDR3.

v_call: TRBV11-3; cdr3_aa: ASSFRGAEAF
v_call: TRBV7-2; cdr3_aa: ASSLVGNIETDTQY
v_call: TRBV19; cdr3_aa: ASSRTSGDYEQY
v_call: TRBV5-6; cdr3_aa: ASSLIRGQIEAF
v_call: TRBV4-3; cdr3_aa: ASSRGTGDSNQPQH
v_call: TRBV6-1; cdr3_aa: ASRTPGLADNEQF
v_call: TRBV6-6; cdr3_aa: ASSHQGEQY
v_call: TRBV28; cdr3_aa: ASSFSQGIKPGELF
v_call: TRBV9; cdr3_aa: ASSLGGKSNQPQH
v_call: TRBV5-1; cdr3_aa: ASSLDRVANVLT